A single TCR beta chain is shown here with its context. The CDR3 spans 14 residues. V trimming: 6 bases; J trimming: 2 bases; junction bases outside the gene matches: 6. Germline V gives CDR1 MNHEY, CDR2 SVGEGT. Under the authors' procedure: Scientists estimated how many nucleated cells there were by amplifying reference gene primers. Using immunoSEQ multiplex PCR, the repertoire was profiled, and TCRdb retains in-frame clones only, with some absent. The D gene and trimming were derived from the DNA, and the V and J assignments and clone size from that table. The profile shows 200,000 or so clones, 80% of them singletons. The source of the sample is a study of blood T cell repertoires in COVID-19. The overall study: COVID-19 samples collected from the United States, Italy and Spain covered acute and convalescent phases.

This chain uses TRBV6-2 or TRBV6-3 with TRBJ1-2; 7 nucleotides line up with TRBD1. The specimen was PBMCs or T cells enriched from blood (not recorded which). The source is a woman aged 40 to 50 with acute COVID-19. CDR3 coding DNA: TGTGCCAGCAGCCTTCAGACAGGGAACTATGGCTACACCTTC. Its translation is CASSLQTGNYGYTF.